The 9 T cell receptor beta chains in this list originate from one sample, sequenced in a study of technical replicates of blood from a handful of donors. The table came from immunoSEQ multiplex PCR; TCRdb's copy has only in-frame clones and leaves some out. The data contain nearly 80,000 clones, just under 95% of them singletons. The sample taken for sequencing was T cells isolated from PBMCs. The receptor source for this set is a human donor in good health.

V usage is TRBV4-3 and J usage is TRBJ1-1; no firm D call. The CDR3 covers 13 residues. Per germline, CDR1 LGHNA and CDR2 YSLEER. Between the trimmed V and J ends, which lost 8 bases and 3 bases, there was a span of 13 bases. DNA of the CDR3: TGCGCCAGCGGTACCTACCGAGACACTGAAGCTTTCTTT. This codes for CASGTYRDTEAFF.

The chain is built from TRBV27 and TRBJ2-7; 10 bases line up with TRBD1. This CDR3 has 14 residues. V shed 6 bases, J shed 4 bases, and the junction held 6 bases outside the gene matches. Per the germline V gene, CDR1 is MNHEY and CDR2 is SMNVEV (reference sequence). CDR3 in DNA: TGTGCCAGCAGGTGGACAGGGGGTCCGTACGAGCAGTACTTC. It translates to CASRWTGGPYEQYF.

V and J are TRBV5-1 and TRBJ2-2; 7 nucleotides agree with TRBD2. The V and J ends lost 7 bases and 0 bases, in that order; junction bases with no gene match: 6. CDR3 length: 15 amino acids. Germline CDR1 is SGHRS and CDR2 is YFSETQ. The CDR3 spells CASLGGTTNTGELFF. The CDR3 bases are TGCGCCAGCTTGGGGGGGACTACGAACACCGGGGAGCTGTTTTTT.

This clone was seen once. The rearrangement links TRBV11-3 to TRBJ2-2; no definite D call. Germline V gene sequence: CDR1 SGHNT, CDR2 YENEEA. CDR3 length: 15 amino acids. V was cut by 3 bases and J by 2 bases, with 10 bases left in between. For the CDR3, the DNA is TGTGCCAGCAGCTTCCAGCAGGATAACACCGGGGAGCTGTTTTTT. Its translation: CASSFQQDNTGELFF.

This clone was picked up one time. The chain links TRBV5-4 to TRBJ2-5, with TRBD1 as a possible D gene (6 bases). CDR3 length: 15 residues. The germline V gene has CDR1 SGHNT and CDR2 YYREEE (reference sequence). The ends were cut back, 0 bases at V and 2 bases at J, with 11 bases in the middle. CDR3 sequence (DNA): TGTGCCAGCAGCTTGGTAGGGACATCACAAGAGACCCAGTACTTC. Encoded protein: CASSLVGTSQETQYF.

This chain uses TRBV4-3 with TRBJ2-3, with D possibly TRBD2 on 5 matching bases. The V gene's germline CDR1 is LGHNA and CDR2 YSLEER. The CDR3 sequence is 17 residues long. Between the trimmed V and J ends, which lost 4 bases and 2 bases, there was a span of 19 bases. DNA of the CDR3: TGCGCCAGCAGCCCGATAGTGGGGAGACTCACCACAGATACGCAGTATTTT. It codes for CASSPIVGRLTTDTQYF.

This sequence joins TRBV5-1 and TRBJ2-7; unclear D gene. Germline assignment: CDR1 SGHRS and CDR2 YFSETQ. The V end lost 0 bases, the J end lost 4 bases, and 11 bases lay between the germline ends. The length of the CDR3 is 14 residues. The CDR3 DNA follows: TGCGCCAGCAGCTTGGTATACGGCGGATACGAGCAGTACTTC. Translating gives CASSLVYGGYEQYF.

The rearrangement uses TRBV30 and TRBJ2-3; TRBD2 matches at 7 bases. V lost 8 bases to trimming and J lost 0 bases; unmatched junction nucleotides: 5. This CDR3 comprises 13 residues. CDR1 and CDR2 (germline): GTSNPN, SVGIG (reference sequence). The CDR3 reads CATRTSSTDTQYF. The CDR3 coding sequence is TGTGCCACCCGGACTAGTAGCACAGATACGCAGTATTTT. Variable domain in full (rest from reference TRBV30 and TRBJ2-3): SQTIHQWPATLVQPVGSPLSLECTVEGTSNPNLYWYRQAAGRGLQLLFYSVGIGQISSEVPQNLSASRPQDRQFILSSKKLLLSDSGFYLCATRTSSTDTQYFGPGTRLTVL.

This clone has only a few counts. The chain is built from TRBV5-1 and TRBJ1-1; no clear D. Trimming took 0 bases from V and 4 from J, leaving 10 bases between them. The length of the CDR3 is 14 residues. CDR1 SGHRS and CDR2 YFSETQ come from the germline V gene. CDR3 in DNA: TGCGCCAGCAGCTTGGAAAGAGGCTCCACTGAAGCTTTCTTT. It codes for CASSLERGSTEAFF.